These 9 T cell receptor beta chains were sequenced from one sample in a study of blood T cells in healthy people across ages. A J-beta primer mix and a sample-barcoded 5' primer were used in a second PCR of roughly 6 to 11 cycles. From the 5' RACE reads, TCRdb called clonotypes with MiXCR, one entry per CDR3 protein. Among 1.5 million to 1.9 million distinct CDR3 sequences listed, under 55% were seen once. Sequenced material: blood. The receptors here all came from a woman in her late teens or twenties in good health.

The chain combines TRBV4-1 with TRBJ1-2; D is possibly TRBD1 (6 bases). The CDR3 has 15 residues. Trimming removed 1 base from V and 5 bases from J, with 14 bases in between. Looked up from germline, CDR1 is MGHRA and CDR2 is YSYEKL. CDR3 protein: CASSQVGGRGYGYTF. The CDR3 DNA reads TGCGCCAGCAGCCAAGTCGGCGGCAGGGGATATGGCTACACCTTC.

In DNA, the CDR3 is TGTGCCATCAGTGAAAGAGGAGAGACCCAGTACTTC. It translates to CAISERGETQYF. V and J are TRBV10-3 and TRBJ2-5, with D unresolved. V dropped 3 bases and J dropped 4 bases, with 6 bases sitting between them. There are 12 residues in the CDR3. Germline CDR1 is ENHRY and CDR2 is SYGVKD.

J is TRBJ1-1 and V is TRBV20-1, with a tentative D call TRBD1 (5 bases). V was trimmed by 4 bases and J by 5 bases, leaving 11 bases between them. The CDR3 contains 12 residues. Germline V gene lookup returns CDR1 DFQATT and CDR2 SNEGSKA (reference sequence). As DNA, the CDR3 is TGCAGTGCTATCAGGGTAAAGACTGAAGCTTTCTTT. This gives the protein CSAIRVKTEAFF.

V and J are TRBV9 and TRBJ2-2; the D is unclear. This CDR3 has 16 amino acids. Trimming stripped 3 bases from V and 8 bases from J, with 20 bases between. Per the germline V gene, CDR1 is SGDLS and CDR2 is YYNGEE. CDR3 region: CASSGMYPLNGGELFF. CDR3 sequence (DNA): TGTGCCAGCAGCGGAATGTACCCTTTAAATGGGGGGGAGCTGTTTTTT. The variable domain in full, with the rest retrieved from reference TRBV9 and TRBJ2-2, is DSGVTQTPKHLITATGQRVTLRCSPRSGDLSVYWYQQSLDQGLQFLIQYYNGEERAKGNILERFSAQQFPDLHSELNLSSLELGDSALYFCASSGMYPLNGGELFFGEGSRLTVL.

V usage is TRBV14 and J usage is TRBJ2-5; the D is unclear. The J call may be in error: the DNA end matches TRBJ2-7 better. In germline, CDR1 is SGHDN, CDR2 FVKESK. The CDR3 sequence is 12 residues long. CDR3 DNA sequence: TGTGCCAGCAGCCCCTACACGTCCGAGCAGTACTTC. This gives the protein CASSPYTSEQYF.

The table lists this clonotype with a few counts. This rearrangement joins TRBV20-1 to TRBJ2-1, with 9 bases lining up with TRBD1. The CDR3 has 14 amino acids. V was clipped by 5 bases and J by 9 bases; unmatched bases: 11. In germline, CDR1 is DFQATT, CDR2 SNEGSKA (reference sequence). In DNA, the CDR3 is TGCAGTGCTGCTACAGGGGGCCTATACGGTGAGCAGTTCTTC. Its translation is CSAATGGLYGEQFF.

This chain links TRBV9 with TRBJ2-1; maybe TRBD2 (5 bases). The CDR3 runs to 13 residues. Trimming removed 4 bases from V and 6 bases from J, with 11 bases in between. Germline loops: CDR1 SGDLS, CDR2 YYNGEE. Written as DNA, the CDR3 is TGTGCCAGCAGCAGTTCTAGCCCCAATGAGCAGTTCTTC. Its protein is CASSSSSPNEQFF.

This clonotype appeared a few times. The chain joins TRBV27 to TRBJ2-7, with no clear D. The V end was cut by 5 bases, the J end by 2 bases, with 16 bases between. Germline-derived CDR1 and CDR2 are MNHEY and SMNVEV (reference sequence). The CDR3 loop spans 15 amino acids. The CDR3 DNA reads as TGTGCCAGCAGTGAATCACAGAGTGGTACCTACGAGCAGTACTTC. Encoded protein: CASSESQSGTYEQYF.

The V call is TRBV19, the J call TRBJ2-2; 8 positions agree with TRBD1. J was trimmed by 4 bases and V by 9 bases; bases with no gene match: 4. The germline gives CDR1 LNHDA, CDR2 SQIVND (reference sequence). This CDR3 contains 13 residues. The CDR3 region is CASKQGGTGELFF. In DNA form, the CDR3 reads TGTGCCAGCAAACAGGGGGGCACCGGGGAGCTGTTTTTT.